This entry features one T cell receptor (beta chain) sequence. The data stem from a study of shared clonotypes between healthy human individuals. Germline V lookup: CDR1 GTSNPN, CDR2 SVGIG (reference sequence). V gave up 2 bases and J gave up 0 bases, with 12 bases separating them. There are 15 residues in the CDR3. Researchers drew on tens of millions of PBMCs for genomic DNA from unsorted samples. Assay: immunoSEQ multiplex PCR; the TCRdb copy retains only in-frame clones and omits some. Of 450,000 to 500,000 clones in the sample, 70% to 85% were seen once. The V call is TRBV30, the J call TRBJ2-3; D call uncertain. The TCR originated in a woman aged 40-49 years in good health. Some clones in this sample may be carry-over from other donors' samples. Input material: PBMCs. This CDR3 is CAWSLRSLSTDTQYF. The CDR3, as DNA: TGTGCCTGGAGTCTCCGGAGCCTTAGCACAGATACGCAGTATTTT.